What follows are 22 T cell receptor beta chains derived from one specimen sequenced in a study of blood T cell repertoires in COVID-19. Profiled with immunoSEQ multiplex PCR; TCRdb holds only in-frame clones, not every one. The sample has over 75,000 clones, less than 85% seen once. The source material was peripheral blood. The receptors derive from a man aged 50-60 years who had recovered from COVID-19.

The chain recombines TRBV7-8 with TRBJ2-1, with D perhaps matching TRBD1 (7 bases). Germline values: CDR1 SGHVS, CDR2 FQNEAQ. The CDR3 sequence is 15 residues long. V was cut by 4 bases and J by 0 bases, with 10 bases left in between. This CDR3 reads CASSSQGGSYNEQFF. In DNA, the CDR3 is TGTGCCAGCAGCTCCCAGGGGGGCTCCTACAATGAGCAGTTCTTC. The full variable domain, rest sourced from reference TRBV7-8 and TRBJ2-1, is GAGVSQSPRYKVAKRGQDVALRCDPISGHVSLFWYQQALGQGPEFLTYFQNEAQLDKSGLPSDRFFAERPEGSVSTLKIQRTQQEDSAVYLCASSSQGGSYNEQFFGPGTRLTVL.

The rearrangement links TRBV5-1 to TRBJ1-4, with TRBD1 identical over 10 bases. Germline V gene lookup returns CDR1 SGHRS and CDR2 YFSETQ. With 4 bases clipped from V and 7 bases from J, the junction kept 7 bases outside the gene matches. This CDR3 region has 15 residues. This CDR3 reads CASSLWTGGGEKLFF. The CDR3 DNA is TGCGCCAGCAGCCTATGGACAGGGGGAGGTGAAAAACTGTTTTTT.

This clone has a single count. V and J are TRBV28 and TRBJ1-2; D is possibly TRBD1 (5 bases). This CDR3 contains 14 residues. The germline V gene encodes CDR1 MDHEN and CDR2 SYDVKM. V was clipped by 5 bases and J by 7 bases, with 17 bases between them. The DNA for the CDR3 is TGTGCCAGCAGTCCCCCCCCGGGGGAGGGTGGCTACACCTTC. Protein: CASSPPPGEGGYTF.

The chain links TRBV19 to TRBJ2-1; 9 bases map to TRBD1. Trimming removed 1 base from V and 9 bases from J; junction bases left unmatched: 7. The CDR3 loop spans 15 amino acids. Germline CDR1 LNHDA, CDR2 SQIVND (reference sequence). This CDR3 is CASSIVGTGSGEQFF. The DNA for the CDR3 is TGTGCCAGTAGTATAGTAGGGACAGGGTCTGGTGAGCAGTTCTTC. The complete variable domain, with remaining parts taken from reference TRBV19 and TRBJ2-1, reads DGGITQSPKYLFRKEGQNVTLSCEQNLNHDAMYWYRQDPGQGLRLIYYSQIVNDFQKGDIAEGYSVSREKKESFPLTVTSAQKNPTAFYLCASSIVGTGSGEQFFGPGTRLTVL.

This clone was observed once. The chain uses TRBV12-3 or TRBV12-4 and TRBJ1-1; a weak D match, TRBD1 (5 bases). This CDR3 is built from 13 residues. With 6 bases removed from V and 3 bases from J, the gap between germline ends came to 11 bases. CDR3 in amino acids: CASRYAGYTEAFF. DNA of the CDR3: TGTGCCAGCAGGTACGCAGGGTACACTGAAGCTTTCTTT.

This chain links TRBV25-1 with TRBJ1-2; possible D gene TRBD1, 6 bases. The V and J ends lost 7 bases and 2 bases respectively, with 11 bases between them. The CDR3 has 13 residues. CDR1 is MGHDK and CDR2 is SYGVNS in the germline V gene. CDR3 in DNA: TGTGCCAGCACGTGGGACACCAACTATGGCTACACCTTC. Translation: CASTWDTNYGYTF.

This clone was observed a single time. The CDR3 here is CASSLREGETQYF. In DNA form, the CDR3 reads TGTGCCAGCAGCTTGCGGGAGGGTGAGACCCAGTACTTC. The gene calls are TRBV7-2 and TRBJ2-5, with 9 bases matching TRBD2. J lost 5 bases, V lost 3 bases, and 1 base had no gene match. The CDR3 contains 13 residues. The germline V gene has CDR1 SGHTA and CDR2 FQGNSA.

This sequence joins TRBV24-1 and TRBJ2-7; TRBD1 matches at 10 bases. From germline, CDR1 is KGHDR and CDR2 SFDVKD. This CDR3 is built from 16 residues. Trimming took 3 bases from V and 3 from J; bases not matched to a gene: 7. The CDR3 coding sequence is TGTGCCACCAGTGATACATCGGGACAGGGGCGCTACGAGCAGTACTTC. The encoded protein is CATSDTSGQGRYEQYF.

The CDR3 coding sequence is TGCGCCAGCAGCTTGGCGGTTTCTACGGGCACTGAAGCTTTCTTT. As protein: CASSLAVSTGTEAFF. The rearrangement links TRBV5-1 to TRBJ1-1; D ambiguous. There are 15 residues in the CDR3. Germline CDR1 is SGHRS and CDR2 is YFSETQ. V shed 0 bases and J shed 4 bases, with 13 bases lying between them.

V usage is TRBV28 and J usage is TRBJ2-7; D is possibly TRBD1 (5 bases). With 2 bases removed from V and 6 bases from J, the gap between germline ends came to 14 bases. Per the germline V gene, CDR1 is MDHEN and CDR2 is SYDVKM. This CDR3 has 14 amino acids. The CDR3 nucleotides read TGTGCCAGCAGTTTAATGGGGCCAGGCGGCGAGCAGTACTTC. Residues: CASSLMGPGGEQYF. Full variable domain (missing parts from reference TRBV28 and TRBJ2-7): DVKVTQSSRYLVKRTGEKVFLECVQDMDHENMFWYRQDPGLGLRLIYFSYDVKMKEKGDIPEGYSVSREKKERFSLILESASTNQTSMYLCASSLMGPGGEQYFGPGTRLTVT.

CDR3 in amino acids: CASRPGLGANVLTF. The CDR3 DNA reads TGTGCCAGTAGACCGGGACTCGGGGCCAACGTCCTGACTTTC. The chain carries TRBV19 and TRBJ2-6; tentative D call: TRBD2 (6 bases). The V gene's germline CDR1 is LNHDA and CDR2 SQIVND (reference sequence). This CDR3 contains 14 residues. The V and J ends lost 6 bases and 4 bases respectively, with 10 bases between them.

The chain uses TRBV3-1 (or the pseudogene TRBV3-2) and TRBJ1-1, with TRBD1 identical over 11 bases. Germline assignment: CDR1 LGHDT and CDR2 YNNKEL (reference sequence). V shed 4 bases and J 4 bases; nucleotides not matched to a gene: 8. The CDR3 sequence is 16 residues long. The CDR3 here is CASSRTGGGSRTEAFF. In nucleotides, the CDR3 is TGTGCCAGCAGCCGGACAGGGGGCGGATCTCGCACTGAAGCTTTCTTT.

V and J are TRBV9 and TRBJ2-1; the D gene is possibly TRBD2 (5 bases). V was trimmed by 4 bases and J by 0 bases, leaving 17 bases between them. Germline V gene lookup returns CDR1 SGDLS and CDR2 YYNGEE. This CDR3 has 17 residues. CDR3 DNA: TGTGCCAGCAGCCCCCGTTCTGGGGAGAGCTCCTACAATGAGCAGTTCTTC. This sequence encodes CASSPRSGESSYNEQFF.

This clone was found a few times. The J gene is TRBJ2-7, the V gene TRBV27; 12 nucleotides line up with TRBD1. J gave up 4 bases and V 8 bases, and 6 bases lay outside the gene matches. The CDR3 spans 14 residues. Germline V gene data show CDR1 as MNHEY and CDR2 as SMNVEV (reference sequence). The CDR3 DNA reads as TGTGCCAGCTCCCGGGACAGGGGGCTTTACGAGCAGTACTTC. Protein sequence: CASSRDRGLYEQYF.

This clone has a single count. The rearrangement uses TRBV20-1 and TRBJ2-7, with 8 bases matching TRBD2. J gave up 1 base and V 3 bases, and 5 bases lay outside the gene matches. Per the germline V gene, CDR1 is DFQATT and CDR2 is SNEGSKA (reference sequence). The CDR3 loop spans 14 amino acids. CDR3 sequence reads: CSASRPSGSYEQYF. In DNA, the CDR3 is TGCAGTGCTAGTCGGCCTAGCGGGTCCTACGAGCAGTACTTC.

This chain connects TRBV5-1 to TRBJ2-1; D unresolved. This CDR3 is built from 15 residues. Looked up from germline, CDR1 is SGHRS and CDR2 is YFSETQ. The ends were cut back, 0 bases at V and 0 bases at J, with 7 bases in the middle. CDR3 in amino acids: CASSLAISSYNEQFF. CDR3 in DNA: TGCGCCAGCAGCTTGGCCATTAGCTCCTACAATGAGCAGTTCTTC.

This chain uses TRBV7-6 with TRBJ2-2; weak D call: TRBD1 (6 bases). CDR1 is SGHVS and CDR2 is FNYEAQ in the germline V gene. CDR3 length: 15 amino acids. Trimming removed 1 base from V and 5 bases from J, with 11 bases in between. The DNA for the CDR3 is TGTGCCAGCAGCTTAGAGGCACAGGGAACCGGGGAGCTGTTTTTT. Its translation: CASSLEAQGTGELFF.

CDR3: CASSTGREQYF. Written as DNA, the CDR3 is TGTGCCAGCAGCACGGGTCGCGAGCAGTACTTC. The chain employs TRBV2 and TRBJ2-7, with D uncertain. The CDR3 has 11 residues. V was clipped by 6 bases and J by 6 bases, with 9 bases between them. Germline lookup yields CDR1 SNHLY and CDR2 FYNNEI.

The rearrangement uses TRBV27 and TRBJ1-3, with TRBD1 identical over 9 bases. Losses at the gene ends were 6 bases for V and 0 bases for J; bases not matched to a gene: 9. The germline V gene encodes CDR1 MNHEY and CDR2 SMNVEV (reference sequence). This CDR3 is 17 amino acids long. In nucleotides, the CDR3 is TGTGCCAGCAGGAAATACGGGACAGGGAACTCTGGAAACACCATATATTTT. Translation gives CASRKYGTGNSGNTIYF.

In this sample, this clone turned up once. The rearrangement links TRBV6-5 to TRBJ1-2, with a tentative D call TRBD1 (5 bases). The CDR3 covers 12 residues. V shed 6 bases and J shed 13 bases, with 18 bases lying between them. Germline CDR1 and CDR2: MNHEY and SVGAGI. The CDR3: CASRQSQGSGTF. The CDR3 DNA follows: TGTGCCAGCAGGCAGAGCCAGGGATCGGGCACCTTC.

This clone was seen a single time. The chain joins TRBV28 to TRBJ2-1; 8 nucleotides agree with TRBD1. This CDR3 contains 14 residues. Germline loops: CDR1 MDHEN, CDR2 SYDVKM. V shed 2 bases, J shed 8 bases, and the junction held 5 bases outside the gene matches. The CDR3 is CASSLNRGSDEQFF. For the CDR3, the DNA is TGTGCCAGCAGTTTAAACAGGGGGTCCGATGAGCAGTTCTTC.

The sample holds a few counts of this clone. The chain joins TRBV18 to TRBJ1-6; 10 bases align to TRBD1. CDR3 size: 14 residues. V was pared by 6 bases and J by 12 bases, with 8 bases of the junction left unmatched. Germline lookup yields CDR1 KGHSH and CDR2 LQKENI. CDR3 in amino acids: CASSTGQGDRPLHF. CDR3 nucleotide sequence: TGTGCCAGCTCCACCGGACAGGGGGATAGACCCCTCCACTTT.